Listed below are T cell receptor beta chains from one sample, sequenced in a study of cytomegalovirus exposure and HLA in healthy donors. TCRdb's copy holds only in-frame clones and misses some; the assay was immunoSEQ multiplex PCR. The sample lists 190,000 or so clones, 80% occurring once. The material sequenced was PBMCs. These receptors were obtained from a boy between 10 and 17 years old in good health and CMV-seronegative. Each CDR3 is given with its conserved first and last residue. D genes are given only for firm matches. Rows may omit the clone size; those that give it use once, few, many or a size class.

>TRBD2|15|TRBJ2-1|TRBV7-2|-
CASSLLLAGGNEQFF
TGTGCCAGCAGCTTACTACTAGCGGGAGGCAATGAGCAGTTCTTC
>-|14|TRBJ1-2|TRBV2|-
CASSEARTGFGYTF
TGTGCCAGCAGTGAAGCGCGTACAGGGTTCGGCTACACCTTC
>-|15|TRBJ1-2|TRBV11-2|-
CASSSRLKANYGYTF
TGTGCCAGCAGCAGTAGACTGAAAGCTAACTATGGCTACACCTTC
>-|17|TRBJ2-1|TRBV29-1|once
CRPTTPSSGPPYNEQFF
TGCAGGCCTACTACCCCCTCTTCCGGTCCCCCTTACAATGAGCAGTTCTTC
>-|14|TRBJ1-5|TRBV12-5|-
CASGNIVSNQPQHF
TGTGCTAGTGGCAACATCGTTAGCAATCAGCCCCAGCATTTT
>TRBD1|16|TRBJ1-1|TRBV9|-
CASSVLTGTGGGEAFF
TGTGCCAGCAGCGTTCTGACCGGGACAGGGGGCGGTGAAGCTTTCTTT
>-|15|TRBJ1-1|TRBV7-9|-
CASSFHVIRGTEAFF
TGTGCCAGCAGCTTTCACGTTATAAGGGGCACTGAAGCTTTCTTT
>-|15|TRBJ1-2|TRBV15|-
CATSRGGGSRYGYTF
TGTGCCACCAGCAGAGGGGGGGGATCCCGCTATGGCTACACCTTC
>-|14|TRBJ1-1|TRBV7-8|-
CASSPSGENTEAFF
TGTGCCAGCAGCCCCTCGGGGGAGAACACTGAAGCTTTCTTT
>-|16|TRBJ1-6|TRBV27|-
CASSLNGGGFSSPLHF
TGTGCCAGCAGTTTAAATGGTGGGGGGTTTAGCTCACCCCTCCACTTT
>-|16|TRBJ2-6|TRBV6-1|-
CASSEARASGANVLTF
TGTGCCAGCAGTGAAGCGCGGGCGTCTGGGGCCAACGTCCTGACTTTC
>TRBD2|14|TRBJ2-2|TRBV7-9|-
CSSKGGGGTGELFF
TGTTCCAGCAAAGGCGGGGGGGGCACCGGGGAGCTGTTTTTT
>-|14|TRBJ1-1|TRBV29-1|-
CSVEEGISALEAFF
TGCAGCGTTGAGGAGGGGATAAGTGCCCTTGAAGCTTTCTTT
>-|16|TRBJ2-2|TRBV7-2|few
CASSLVGGLSTGELFF
TGTGCCAGCAGCTTAGTAGGAGGACTCAGCACCGGGGAGCTGTTTTTT
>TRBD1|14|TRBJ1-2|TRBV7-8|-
CASSRAGTGDGYTF
TGTGCCAGCAGCCGAGCCGGGACAGGGGATGGCTACACCTTC
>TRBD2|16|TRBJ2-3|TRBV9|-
CASSVRAGARTDTQYF
TGTGCCAGCAGCGTACGAGCGGGGGCCCGGACAGATACGCAGTATTTT
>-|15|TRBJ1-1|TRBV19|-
CASSIPSGRNTEAFF
TGTGCCAGTAGTATCCCGTCCGGTAGGAACACTGAAGCTTTCTTT
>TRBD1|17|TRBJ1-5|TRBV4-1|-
CASSRPEGQGKDQPQHF
TGCGCCAGCAGCCGGCCAGAGGGACAGGGAAAAGACCAGCCCCAGCATTTT
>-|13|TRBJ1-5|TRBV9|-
CASSPMPDQPQHF
TGTGCCAGCAGCCCTATGCCTGATCAGCCCCAGCATTTT
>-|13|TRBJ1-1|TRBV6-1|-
CASSEVPDTEAFF
TGTGCCAGCAGTGAAGTCCCGGACACTGAAGCTTTCTTT
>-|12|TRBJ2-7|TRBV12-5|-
CASGLGGFEQYF
TGTGCTAGTGGTTTGGGCGGGTTCGAGCAGTACTTC
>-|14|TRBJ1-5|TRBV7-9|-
CASSLGTSNQPQHF
TGTGCCAGCAGCTTAGGCACAAGCAATCAGCCCCAGCATTTT
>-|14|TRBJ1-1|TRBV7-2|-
CASSFSGQWTEAFF
TGTGCCAGCAGCTTTTCAGGGCAATGGACTGAAGCTTTCTTT
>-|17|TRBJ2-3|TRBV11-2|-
CASSLDQGQVATDTQYF
TGTGCCAGCAGCTTAGATCAGGGGCAGGTAGCCACAGATACGCAGTATTTT
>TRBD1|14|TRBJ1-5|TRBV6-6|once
CASRPGTGVQPQHF
TGTGCCAGCAGGCCCGGGACAGGGGTGCAGCCCCAGCATTTT
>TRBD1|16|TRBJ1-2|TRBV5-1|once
CASSLKTARGDYGYTF
TGCGCCAGCAGCTTGAAGACAGCCAGGGGGGACTATGGCTACACCTTC
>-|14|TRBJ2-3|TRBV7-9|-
CASSSPNIRDTQYF
TGTGCCAGCAGCTCCCCAAATATCCGGGATACGCAGTATTTT
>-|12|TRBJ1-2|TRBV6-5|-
CASSYGGAGYTF
TGTGCCAGCAGTTATGGGGGGGCGGGCTACACCTTC
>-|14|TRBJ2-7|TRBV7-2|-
CASSLDRFSYEQYF
TGTGCCAGCAGCTTAGACAGATTCTCCTACGAGCAGTACTTC
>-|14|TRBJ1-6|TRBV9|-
CASSPTGGSPPLHF
TGTGCCAGCAGCCCGACGGGGGGATCCCCCCCCCTCCACTTT
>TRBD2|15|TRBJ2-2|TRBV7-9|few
CSSTQRLGGTGELFF
TGTTCCAGCACCCAGCGACTGGGGGGGACCGGGGAGCTGTTTTTT
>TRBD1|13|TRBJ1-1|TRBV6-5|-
CASNRGRRTEAFF
TGTGCCAGCAACAGGGGGCGGCGGACTGAAGCTTTCTTT
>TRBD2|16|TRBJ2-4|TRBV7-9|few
CSSSLNQGGVGNIQYF
TGTTCCAGCAGCTTAAACCAGGGAGGGGTAGGAAACATTCAGTACTTC
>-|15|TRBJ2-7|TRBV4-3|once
CASSQDETGSYEQYF
TGCGCCAGCAGCCAGGACGAGACAGGATCCTACGAGCAGTACTTC
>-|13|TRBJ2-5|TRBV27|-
CASSWGREETQYF
TGTGCCAGCAGCTGGGGCAGGGAAGAGACCCAGTACTTC
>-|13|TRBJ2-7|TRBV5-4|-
CASSAQGFGEQYF
TGTGCCAGCAGCGCACAGGGTTTCGGGGAGCAGTACTTC
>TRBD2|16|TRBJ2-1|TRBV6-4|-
CASSVQAGVDYNEQFF
TGTGCCAGCAGTGTCCAAGCGGGGGTGGACTACAATGAGCAGTTCTTC
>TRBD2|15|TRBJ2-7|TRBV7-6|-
CASSPTSGSFYEQYF
TGTGCCAGCAGCCCGACTAGCGGGAGTTTTTACGAGCAGTACTTC
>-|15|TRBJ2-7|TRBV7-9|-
CSSSLEGLPTYEQYF
TGTTCCAGCAGCTTGGAGGGCCTACCTACCTACGAGCAGTACTTC
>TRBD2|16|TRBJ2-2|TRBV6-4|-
CASSASPSGDTGELFF
TGTGCCAGCAGTGCCTCTCCTAGCGGGGACACCGGGGAGCTGTTTTTT
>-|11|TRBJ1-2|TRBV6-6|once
CASSPGYGYTF
TGTGCCAGCAGTCCCGGCTATGGCTACACCTTC
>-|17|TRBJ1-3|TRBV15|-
CATSRDPEVAAANTIYF
TGTGCCACCAGCAGAGATCCTGAGGTTGCAGCGGCAAACACCATATATTTT
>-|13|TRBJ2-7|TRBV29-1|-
CSVERQIPYEQYF
TGCAGCGTAGAAAGACAGATCCCCTACGAGCAGTACTTC
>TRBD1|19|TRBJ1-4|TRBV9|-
CASSVPETGGHVPSKKLFF
TGTGCCAGCAGCGTCCCCGAGACAGGGGGCCATGTCCCGTCGAAAAAACTGTTTTTT
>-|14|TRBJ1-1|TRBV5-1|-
CASSSLTENTEAFF
TGCGCCAGCAGCTCGCTGACAGAGAACACTGAAGCTTTCTTT
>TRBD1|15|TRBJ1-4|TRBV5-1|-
CASSGGTGGREKLFF
TGCGCCAGCAGCGGGGGGACAGGGGGCCGTGAAAAACTGTTTTTT
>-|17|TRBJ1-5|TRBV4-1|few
CASSQFLNLNSNQPQHF
TGCGCCAGCAGCCAATTTCTAAATCTTAATAGCAATCAGCCCCAGCATTTT
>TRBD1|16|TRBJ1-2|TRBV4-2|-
CASSHPRDRGNYGYTF
TGTGCCAGCAGCCACCCTCGGGACAGGGGTAACTATGGCTACACCTTC